This T cell receptor (beta chain) was sequenced for a study of shared clonotypes between healthy human individuals. Study information: CD8 memory received one plate per donor, CD8 naive two, CD4 memory three and CD4 naive three.

Looked up from germline, CDR1 is MGHDK and CDR2 is SYGVNS. This CDR3 has 14 residues. The J segment lost 3 bases and the V segment lost 2 bases, leaving 2 bases of the junction unmatched. Broader study findings: Researchers sampled only blood; tissue repertoires likely differ.

Samples underwent the assay at deep level. Each PCR replicate from the sorted subsets contained about 200 ng DNA, which is about 30,000 T cell genomes. Profiled with immunoSEQ multiplex PCR; TCRdb holds only in-frame clones, not every one. This table has 1,400,000 or so clones, around 98.5% appearing once. Concerning this clone: What it binds is unknown.

Sample: naive CD4+ T cells sorted from blood. Described subset: CD45RA+ positively selected. V gene TRBV25-1 combines with J gene TRBJ1-2, with 8 bases fitting TRBD1. The source is a man aged 25-45 years in good health. The chain's CDR3 is CASSEAGGDYGYTF. The CDR3 coding sequence is TGTGCCAGCAGTGAAGCAGGGGGCGACTATGGCTACACCTTC.